The rows below give T cell receptor beta chains drawn from one sample of a study of CD8 T cells in Susac syndrome. One entry per CDR3 protein results from TCRdb running MiXCR on the immunoSEQ multiplex PCR reads. Of some 180,000 distinct CDR3 sequences listed, about 95% are singletons. The sequencing input was CD4+ T cells from PBMCs. These receptors were obtained from a human donor in good health. CDR3s include the opening cysteine and the closing phenylalanine or tryptophan. Each record gives: V gene, D gene, clone size, CDR3 protein. The D gene is left open where the match is weak. Some rows have no size entry. The others give once, few or many, or a class for an expanded clone.

TRBV29-1,.,.,CSVGRGSTGTDTQYF
TRBV7-9,TRBD2,once,CASSQDIQRGGQETQYF
TRBV7-2,.,.,CASSLSGGQETQYF
TRBV29-1,TRBD2,.,CSVRLAASFYEQYF
TRBV6-6,.,.,CASNRGRETQYF
TRBV20-1,.,.,CSAGKGNEQFF
TRBV30,TRBD1,.,CAGGPTGHEQYF
TRBV25-1,.,.,CASSEYSDEQYF
TRBV7-3,TRBD2,.,CASSPSGRARNEQFF
TRBV4-3,TRBD2,.,CASSPRPAGGLDTQYF
TRBV20-1,.,.,CSARPSAGNYGYTF
TRBV24-1,TRBD1,.,CATSPDRTASGYTF
TRBV21-1,.,.,CASTYRDTGELFF
TRBV7-2,TRBD2,.,CASSFPVRGRAEYTQYF
TRBV28,.,.,CASVPGPRNEQFF
TRBV7-9,TRBD1,.,CASSLALTGQGVDEQYF
TRBV7-6,.,.,CASSHPTDRQPQHF
TRBV19,.,.,CASSMLADPYNEQFF
TRBV20-1,.,.,CSARGGTMNTEAFF
TRBV29-1,.,.,CSAEKGSFQETQYF
TRBV11-1,.,.,CASSKRGTGQGEQFF
TRBV7-7,.,.,CASSRGTNYNEQFF
TRBV5-1,.,.,CASSRGQETQYF
TRBV30,TRBD2,.,CAWEAGGSADTQYF
TRBV29-1,.,.,CSVEDGNGGLNTQYF
TRBV29-1,.,.,CSVERPVRRETQYF
TRBV28,.,.,CASRTIDGYTF
TRBV29-1,.,.,CSVGPGVGALNEQFF
TRBV5-1,.,.,CASSFRAPQETQYF
TRBV3-1,.,.,CASSQEARTRYNEQFF
TRBV25-1,.,.,CASSESPGTFNQPQHF
TRBV27,TRBD2,.,CASSSLAGANEQYF
TRBV2,.,.,CASSSSLKSAYGYTF
TRBV20-1,.,.,CSARDFDDTQYF
TRBV7-8,.,.,CASSSGTALGGETQYF
TRBV4-2,TRBD2,.,CASSPGGAGDSYEQYF
TRBV25-1,TRBD1,.,CASSARDRGHNQPQHF
TRBV7-9,.,few,CASSSRRQGETQYF
TRBV11-2,.,.,CASNIVGTDTQYF
TRBV20-1,TRBD1,once,CSARRGPPYEQYF
TRBV5-4,.,.,CASTLGLEDEQFF
TRBV20-1,TRBD2,.,CSARRGATDTQYF
TRBV20-1,TRBD2,.,CSALSGRSFYEQYF
TRBV20-1,.,.,CSARWAASQETQYF
TRBV30,.,.,CAWSVRRPGNTIYF
TRBV29-1,.,.,CSGRNGEAFF
TRBV24-1,TRBD2,.,CATSDRTGGGYEQFF
TRBV20-1,.,.,CSARSGVGETQYF
TRBV20-1,.,.,CSRRRISYEQYF
TRBV5-4,.,few,CASSLRQGRGYTF
TRBV29-1,TRBD2,once,CSVETLAGGETQYF
TRBV21-1,.,.,CASSVQGAITGELFF